The TCR beta chain described here comes from a study of T-cell reconstitution after alpha-beta-depleted transplantation in children. The germline V and J ends were trimmed by 3 bases and 4 bases, with 10 bases remaining between them. Germline loops: CDR1 SNHLY, CDR2 FYNNEI. This CDR3 spans 14 amino acids. Preparation of the TCRbeta library involved a method that used unique molecular identifiers. TCRdb itself ran the PCR reads through MiXCR, one entry per CDR3 protein. This table holds tens of thousands of distinct CDR3 sequences, approximately 6.5% found once. Study-wide results and limits: Surviving recipient T cells and intrathymic progenitors accounted for some patients' high TCRbeta diversity at day 60. T cells produced anew were the main source of T-cell counts and diversity one year after transplant. Expanded clones from the graft, numbering several hundred, reportedly supplied alpha-beta T cells about two months after transplant.

In its sample, this clonotype was seen many times. What it binds is unknown. The sequence was collected from a child less than two years old who had a stem cell transplant for acute myeloid leukemia, so the T cells may come from the graft donor. The sample was peripheral blood, taken 60 days after TCRalphabeta/CD19-depleted stem cell transplant. The chain carries TRBV2 and TRBJ2-1; D uncertain. CDR3 bases: TGTGCCAGCAGTGATGGGTACGGTTACAATGAGCAGTTCTTC. Its translation is CASSDGYGYNEQFF. Drawing the rest from reference TRBV2 and TRBJ2-1, the complete variable domain is EPEVTQTPSHQVTQMGQEVILRCVPISNHLYFYWYRQILGQKVEFLVSFYNNEISEKSEIFDDQFSVERPDGSNFTLKIRSTKLEDSAMYFCASSDGYGYNEQFFGPGTRLTVL.